This TCR beta chain was recorded in a study of blood T cell repertoires in COVID-19. Overall study: Some COVID-19 samples were acute and others convalescent; all came from the United States, Italy and Spain.

Sequencing used immunoSEQ multiplex PCR; TCRdb keeps in-frame clones, though not all of them. Here the sample spans 250,000 to 350,000 clones, 89% being singletons. The trim removed 6 bases at V and 5 bases at J, leaving 8 bases unmatched. The CDR3 is 15 residues long. Looked up from germline, CDR1 is SGHKS and CDR2 is YYEKEE (reference sequence). The gene calls are TRBV5-5 and TRBJ1-6; 7 bases are shared with TRBD1. This receptor was taken from a man in his late teens or twenties who had recovered from COVID-19. Sequencing input: peripheral blood. CDR3 coding DNA: TGTGCCAGCACCAACGGACAGGCGGATAATTCACCCCTCCACTTT. Its translation: CASTNGQADNSPLHF.